Listed below are T cell receptor beta chains from one sample, sequenced in a study of cytomegalovirus exposure and HLA in healthy donors. Profiling relied on immunoSEQ multiplex PCR, and the TCRdb table lists in-frame clones only, not all of them. The sample yields fewer than 120,000 clones, over 60% seen once. Sequencing used PBMCs. The source of these receptors is a woman between 55 and 75 years old in good health and CMV-seropositive. Both conserved end residues are part of each CDR3. The D gene is left open where the match is weak. For some rows the clone size is stated as once, few or many, or as a class when expanded; others skip it.

d_call	clone_size	v_call	j_call	cdr3_aa	cdr3_nt
NA	NA	TRBV6-1	TRBJ1-5	CAISTRVYNQPQHF	TGTGCCATCTCCACGAGGGTTTACAATCAGCCCCAGCATTTT
NA	NA	TRBV20-1	TRBJ2-7	CSALDSYEQYF	TGCAGTGCCCTCGACAGCTACGAGCAGTACTTC
NA	NA	TRBV10-3	TRBJ2-4	CAISESRAGLAKNIQYF	TGTGCCATCAGTGAGTCTCGGGCGGGTCTAGCCAAAAACATTCAGTACTTC
NA	NA	TRBV27	TRBJ2-1	CASISGLPNRGAEQFF	TGTGCCAGCATATCGGGACTTCCTAACCGTGGGGCTGAGCAGTTCTTC
NA	NA	TRBV6-5	TRBJ1-4	CASSYSSYGEKLFF	TGTGCCAGCAGTTACTCGAGTTACGGTGAAAAACTGTTTTTT
TRBD1	once	TRBV7-8	TRBJ1-4	CASSLEQGVIANEKLFF	TGTGCCAGCAGCTTAGAACAGGGGGTGATAGCTAATGAAAAACTGTTTTTT
NA	NA	TRBV9	TRBJ2-1	CASSLPLGGSSYNEQFF	TGTGCCAGCAGCCTCCCCTTAGGGGGAAGCTCCTACAATGAGCAGTTCTTC
NA	NA	TRBV10-3	TRBJ2-7	CAISDQDSYEQYF	TGTGCCATCAGTGATCAGGATTCCTACGAGCAGTACTTC
TRBD2	NA	TRBV7-6	TRBJ2-7	CASSFGTSGGTYEQYF	TGTGCCAGCAGCTTCGGGACTAGCGGGGGTACATACGAGCAGTACTTC
TRBD1	NA	TRBV2	TRBJ1-4	CASSEDPITWTGVREKLFF	TGTGCCAGCAGTGAAGACCCTATTACCTGGACAGGGGTGCGTGAAAAACTGTTTTTT
TRBD2	NA	TRBV28	TRBJ2-7	CASSTVRGAPPTEQYF	TGTGCCAGCAGTACCGTGCGGGGGGCACCCCCTACCGAGCAGTACTTC
TRBD1	NA	TRBV5-4	TRBJ1-4	CASSRDSSNEKLFF	TGTGCCAGCAGCCGGGACAGCTCTAATGAAAAACTGTTTTTT
NA	NA	TRBV6-6	TRBJ2-7	CASSYSPGASPYEQYF	TGTGCCAGCAGTTACTCCCCTGGAGCCTCCCCCTACGAGCAGTACTTC
TRBD2	NA	TRBV28	TRBJ2-1	CASSSAASGRRYEQFF	TGTGCCAGCAGTTCAGCAGCCAGCGGGAGGCGGTATGAGCAGTTCTTC
TRBD2	NA	TRBV5-1	TRBJ2-1	CASSLPRPRLAGGNEQFF	TGCGCCAGCAGCTTGCCGCGACCCAGGCTAGCGGGAGGGAATGAGCAGTTCTTC
TRBD2	NA	TRBV6-1	TRBJ2-3	CVSSEMGGSTDTQYF	TGTGTCAGCAGTGAAATGGGGGGGAGCACAGATACGCAGTATTTT
NA	NA	TRBV25-1	TRBJ1-3	CASSSGSGNTIYF	TGTGCCAGCAGCTCGGGATCCGGAAACACCATATATTTT
TRBD2	NA	TRBV29-1	TRBJ2-3	CSVEGLLAGVRDTQYF	TGCAGCGTTGAAGGTCTGCTAGCGGGAGTCCGAGATACGCAGTATTTT